These 25 T cell receptor beta chains were all obtained from the same sample, sequenced in a study of T cell responses to AZD1222 COVID-19 vaccine. TCRdb's copy holds only in-frame clones and misses some; the assay was immunoSEQ multiplex PCR. Of some 160,000 clones detected, around nine tenths appear once; the ten largest clones hold around 1%. Sequencing was performed on peripheral blood, taken 28 days after the second AZD1222 dose. These receptor sequences come from an adult who received the AZD1222 COVID-19 vaccine.

The chain joins TRBV4-1 to TRBJ2-3; a weak D match, TRBD1 (5 bases). Trimming left V 2 bases short and J 8 bases short, with 20 bases between. Germline V gene sequence: CDR1 MGHRA, CDR2 YSYEKL. CDR3 length: 16 amino acids. CDR3 nucleotide sequence: TGCGCCAGCAGCCAAAGTCCCTCGTCAGGAAGGGGTACGCAGTATTTT. It is translated as CASSQSPSSGRGTQYF.

The chain carries TRBV2 and TRBJ2-5; 8 positions agree with TRBD1. The CDR3 is 13 residues long. Germline V CDR1 and CDR2: SNHLY, FYNNEI. Trimming at V came to 7 bases and at J to 4 bases, leaving 5 bases not matched to a gene. CDR3 in amino acids: CASNGQGGETQYF. DNA of the CDR3: TGTGCCAGCAACGGACAGGGTGGAGAGACCCAGTACTTC.

This chain uses TRBV19 with TRBJ2-2; 11 bases line up with TRBD1. CDR1 and CDR2 from the germline V gene are LNHDA and SQIVND (reference sequence). Trimming removed 6 bases from V and 3 bases from J; junction bases left unmatched: 6. The CDR3 sequence is 16 residues long. The CDR3 loop is CASRDRGLMDTGELFF. The CDR3 bases are TGTGCCAGTAGGGACAGGGGGCTTATGGACACCGGGGAGCTGTTTTTT.

The chain carries TRBV6-6 and TRBJ1-1; unclear D gene. The CDR3 runs 14 residues. The germline V gene has CDR1 MNHNY and CDR2 SVGAGI (reference sequence). V was cut by 0 bases and J by 0 bases, with 5 bases left in between. CDR3 protein: CASSYSPVNTEAFF. The DNA of the CDR3 is TGTGCCAGCAGTTACTCGCCGGTGAACACTGAAGCTTTCTTT.

The genes are TRBV18 and TRBJ1-1, with a weak D call TRBD1 (5 bases). V shed 3 bases and J shed 0 bases, with 11 bases lying between them. CDR3 length: 15 amino acids. CDR1 is KGHSH and CDR2 is LQKENI in the germline V gene. CDR3 sequence reads: CASSPGHQMNTEAFF. CDR3 nucleotide sequence: TGTGCCAGCTCACCGGGGCACCAAATGAACACTGAAGCTTTCTTT.

The rearrangement joins TRBV20-1 to TRBJ1-5, with 7 bases lining up with TRBD1. Trimming took 3 bases from V and 9 from J; bases not matched to a gene: 14. The CDR3 has 15 residues. Germline CDR1 reads DFQATT; CDR2 reads SNEGSKA (reference sequence). The CDR3, as DNA: TGCAGTGCTAGTAGAATGGCCACAGGGGAGGGGCCCCAGCATTTT. As protein: CSASRMATGEGPQHF.

The J gene is TRBJ1-1, the V gene TRBV5-1; the D is unclear. CDR1 is SGHRS, CDR2 YFSETQ, per germline. V lost 4 bases and J lost 0, with 7 bases in between. This CDR3 is 13 amino acids long. In DNA form, the CDR3 reads TGCGCCAGCAGCCCCAGCATGAACACTGAAGCTTTCTTT. Its protein product is CASSPSMNTEAFF. Looking up the rest from reference TRBV5-1 and TRBJ1-1 gives the full variable domain: KAGVTQTPRYLIKTRGQQVTLSCSPISGHRSVSWYQQTPGQGLQFLFEYFSETQRNKGNFPGRFSGRQFSNSRSEMNVSTLELGDSALYLCASSPSMNTEAFFGQGTRLTVV.

This chain links TRBV3-1 (or the pseudogene TRBV3-2) with TRBJ1-5; D possibly corresponds to TRBD1 (6 bases). Germline assignment: CDR1 LGHDT and CDR2 YNNKEL (reference sequence). With 1 base removed from V and 3 bases from J, the gap between germline ends came to 10 bases. There are 15 residues in the CDR3. Here the CDR3 reads CASSQGVGANQPQHF. For the CDR3, the DNA is TGTGCCAGCAGCCAAGGAGTGGGGGCCAATCAGCCCCAGCATTTT.

The chain joins TRBV13 to TRBJ1-5; D gene uncertain. Germline values: CDR1 PRHDT, CDR2 FYEKMQ (reference sequence). The CDR3 loop spans 14 amino acids. V shed 0 bases and J shed 0 bases, with 3 bases lying between them. The CDR3: CASSLGGSNQPQHF. The CDR3 DNA reads as TGTGCCAGCAGCTTAGGAGGTAGCAATCAGCCCCAGCATTTT.

The chain couples TRBV5-4 to TRBJ1-3; possibly TRBD1 for D (6 bases). CDR3 size: 16 residues. V dropped 2 bases and J dropped 0 bases, with 12 bases sitting between them. Germline V CDR1 and CDR2: SGHNT, YYREEE (reference sequence). The CDR3 bases are TGTGCCAGCAGCTTCGGCGGACAGCTCTCTGGAAACACCATATATTTT. This translates into CASSFGGQLSGNTIYF.

The chain has TRBV5-8 and TRBJ1-1; D is undetermined. This CDR3 region has 8 residues. Germline lookup yields CDR1 SGHTS and CDR2 YDEGEE. Trimming removed 4 bases from V and 8 bases from J, with 0 bases in between. CDR3 residues: CASSEAFF. CDR3 DNA sequence: TGTGCCAGCAGCGAAGCTTTCTTT.

The chain has TRBV7-2 and TRBJ1-2; D perhaps matches TRBD1 (6 bases). This CDR3 region has 16 residues. From germline, CDR1 is SGHTA and CDR2 FQGNSA. With 3 bases removed from V and 4 bases from J, the gap between germline ends came to 18 bases. CDR3 sequence: CASSFLNDRQLYGYTF. In DNA, the CDR3 is TGTGCCAGCAGCTTTTTAAATGACAGGCAGCTCTATGGCTACACCTTC.

The V and J genes are TRBV11-2 and TRBJ1-6; D is unresolved. V shed 0 bases and J shed 8 bases, with 5 bases lying between them. Looked up from germline, CDR1 is SGHAT and CDR2 is FQNNGV. This CDR3 has 13 residues. The CDR3 DNA reads as TGTGCCAGCAGCTTAGAGCCAGATTCACCCCTCCACTTT. It encodes CASSLEPDSPLHF.

Here the CDR3 DNA reads TGTGCCTGGCGTGCGGGGGGGCGGTATGAGCAGTTCTTC. Translated: CAWRAGGRYEQFF. The chain links TRBV30 to TRBJ2-1; TRBD2 agrees at 9 bases. The CDR3 covers 13 residues. CDR1 is GTSNPN and CDR2 is SVGIG in the germline V gene (reference sequence). V gave up 5 bases and J gave up 8 bases; unmatched junction bases: 7.

This clone was detected only once. The chain recombines TRBV3-1 (or the pseudogene TRBV3-2) with TRBJ1-6; D gene ambiguous. The V gene's germline CDR1 is LGHDT and CDR2 YNNKEL (reference sequence). The CDR3 length is 15 residues. Trimming took 4 bases from V and 14 from J, leaving 21 bases between them. CDR3 DNA sequence: TGTGCCAGCAGCCCCCAAGTAGGGAAGGGATTCACCCTCCACTTT. Protein: CASSPQVGKGFTLHF.

The chain is built from TRBV2 and TRBJ2-7; unclear D gene. The CDR3 length is 13 residues. V was cut by 1 base and J by 3 bases, with 7 bases left in between. Germline-derived CDR1 and CDR2 are SNHLY and FYNNEI. The CDR3 reads CASSEGANYEQYF. The CDR3 DNA sequence: TGTGCCAGCAGTGAAGGGGCTAACTACGAGCAGTACTTC.

The J gene is TRBJ2-3, the V gene TRBV7-2, with 7 bases fitting TRBD2. From germline, CDR1 is SGHTA and CDR2 FQGNSA. This CDR3 is built from 14 residues. Unmatched junction bases numbered 5, after V lost 8 bases and J lost 0 bases. The CDR3 DNA is TGTGCCAGCCAAATAGCGGGCAGCACAGATACGCAGTATTTT. This gives the protein CASQIAGSTDTQYF.

The chain uses TRBV5-4 and TRBJ2-1; D unclear. Germline CDR1 and CDR2: SGHNT and YYREEE (reference sequence). The CDR3 is made up of 14 amino acids. V was shortened by 5 bases and J by 9 bases, with 18 bases between the two germline ends. The CDR3 region has the DNA TGTGCCAGCAGTAACGGGCGGTTCAACAGTGAGCAGTTCTTC. Its protein is CASSNGRFNSEQFF.

The chain couples TRBV10-3 to TRBJ2-3, with 11 bases fitting TRBD2. From germline, CDR1 is ENHRY and CDR2 SYGVKD. The CDR3 covers 16 residues. J gave up 0 bases and V 6 bases, and 5 bases lay outside the gene matches. As DNA, the CDR3 is TGTGCCATCAGCGCGGGACTAGCGGACAGCACAGATACGCAGTATTTT. This gives the protein CAISAGLADSTDTQYF.

This rearrangement joins TRBV7-8 to TRBJ2-1, with D uncertain. The CDR3 loop spans 12 amino acids. CDR1 and CDR2 (germline): SGHVS, FQNEAQ. V was trimmed by 1 base and J by 8 bases, leaving 6 bases between them. The CDR3 region has the DNA TGTGCCAGCAGCTTAGTCAGCGATGAGCAGTTCTTC. Protein: CASSLVSDEQFF.

V is TRBV3-1 (or the pseudogene TRBV3-2) and J is TRBJ2-4; 8 bases are shared with TRBD2. The CDR3 has 16 amino acids. The J segment lost 4 bases and the V segment lost 4 bases, leaving 9 bases of the junction unmatched. Germline CDR1 LGHDT, CDR2 YNNKEL (reference sequence). The chain's CDR3 is CASSLLRGGLKNIQYF. The CDR3 DNA is TGTGCCAGCAGCCTCCTCCGGGGGGGCCTAAAAAACATTCAGTACTTC.

This clone has more than one count but fewer than ten. Other DNA sequences in this specimen translate into the identical CDR3. CDR3 in DNA: TGTGCCAGCAGCCCGGACAGGGGTGAAAAACTGTTTTTT. Its translation: CASSPDRGEKLFF. The chain uses TRBV5-4 and TRBJ1-4, with 9 positions matching TRBD1. CDR1 and CDR2 (germline): SGHNT, YYREEE (reference sequence). With 4 bases clipped from V and 7 bases from J, the junction kept 2 bases outside the gene matches. This CDR3 has 13 residues.

This sequence joins TRBV5-1 and TRBJ1-2; 9 bases are a match to TRBD1. Germline CDR1 SGHRS, CDR2 YFSETQ. The CDR3 loop spans 14 amino acids. The junction had 3 bases not matched to a gene; V was cut back by 0 bases and J by 6 bases. In DNA form, the CDR3 reads TGCGCCAGCAGCTTGGACAGGGGGCAGGATGGCTACACCTTC. This encodes CASSLDRGQDGYTF.

This clone was counted once. The chain couples TRBV29-1 to TRBJ1-2, with D tentatively TRBD1 (6 bases). This CDR3 has 12 amino acids. Germline assignment: CDR1 SQVTM and CDR2 ANQGSEA. Trimming pared 5 bases from V and 6 bases from J, leaving 13 bases between. The CDR3 spells CSVYRVLDGYTF. Written as DNA, the CDR3 is TGCAGCGTTTACAGGGTATTGGATGGCTACACCTTC.

The chain is built from TRBV5-1 and TRBJ1-4; D is possibly TRBD1 (5 bases). The V gene's germline CDR1 is SGHRS and CDR2 YFSETQ. This CDR3 has 16 amino acids. The V end lost 1 base, the J end lost 8 bases, and 18 bases lay between the germline ends. CDR3 sequence: CASSLSSGRGLEKLFF. The DNA of the CDR3 is TGCGCCAGCAGCTTGTCTTCGGGACGGGGATTGGAAAAACTGTTTTTT.